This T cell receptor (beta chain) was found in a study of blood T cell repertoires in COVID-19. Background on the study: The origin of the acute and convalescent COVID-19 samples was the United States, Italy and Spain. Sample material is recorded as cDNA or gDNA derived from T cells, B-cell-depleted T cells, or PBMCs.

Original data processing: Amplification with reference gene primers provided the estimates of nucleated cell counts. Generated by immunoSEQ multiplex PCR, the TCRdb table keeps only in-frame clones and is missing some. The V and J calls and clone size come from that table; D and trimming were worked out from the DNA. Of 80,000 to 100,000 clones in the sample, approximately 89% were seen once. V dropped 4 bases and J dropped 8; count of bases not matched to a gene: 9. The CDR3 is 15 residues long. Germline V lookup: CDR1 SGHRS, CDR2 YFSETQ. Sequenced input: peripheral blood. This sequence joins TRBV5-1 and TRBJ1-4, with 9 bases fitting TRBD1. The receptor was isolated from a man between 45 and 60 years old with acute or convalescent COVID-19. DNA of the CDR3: TGCGCCAGCAGCGAGAGCAGACAGGGGGTGGAAAAACTGTTTTTT. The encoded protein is CASSESRQGVEKLFF.